This T cell receptor beta chain is from a study of post-analysis software for immune sequencing data. In the study overall: The patients showed relapsing-remitting, secondary progressive and progressive-relapsing multiple sclerosis courses.

Only a few counts were recorded for this clonotype. Its antigen remains unknown. General study results and limits: Strong same-batch co-clustering of samples appeared with F measure clustering. When compared against controls, multiple sclerosis patients showed significantly lower normalized Chao1 diversity. Controls showed lower frequencies than patients for a few TRBV segments, and TRBV5-6, TRBV5-1 and TRBV20-1 were among these.

The V gene's germline CDR1 is SGHRS and CDR2 YFSETQ. V was cut by 1 base and J by 8 bases, with 16 bases left in between. The CDR3 is made up of 15 amino acids. Prepared TCR beta cDNA libraries contained unique molecular identifiers. Input of roughly 0.9 to 11 million T cells yielded roughly 530,000 cDNA molecules. Each CDR3 protein is one row after TCRdb ran MiXCR on the PCR reads. The repertoire holds about 540,000 distinct CDR3 sequences, with 34% as singletons. The sequencing input was blood. This sequence joins TRBV5-1 and TRBJ2-4, with unresolved D. This TCR came from a girl aged 2-17 years with multiple sclerosis. DNA for the CDR3: TGCGCCAGCAGCTTGACCGGGTCCTATGGGGACATTCAGTACTTC. As protein: CASSLTGSYGDIQYF.